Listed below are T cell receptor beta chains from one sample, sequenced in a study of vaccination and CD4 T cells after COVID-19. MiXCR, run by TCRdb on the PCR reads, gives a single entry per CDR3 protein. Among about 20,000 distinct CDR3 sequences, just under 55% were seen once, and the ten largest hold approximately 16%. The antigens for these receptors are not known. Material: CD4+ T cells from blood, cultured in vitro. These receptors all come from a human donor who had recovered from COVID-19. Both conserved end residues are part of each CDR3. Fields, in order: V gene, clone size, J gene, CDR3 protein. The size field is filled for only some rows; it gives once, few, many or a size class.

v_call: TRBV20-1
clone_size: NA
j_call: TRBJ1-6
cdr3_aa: CSAGGGSPLHF

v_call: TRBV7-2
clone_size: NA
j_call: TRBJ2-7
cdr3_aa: CASSLVGPGASYEQYF

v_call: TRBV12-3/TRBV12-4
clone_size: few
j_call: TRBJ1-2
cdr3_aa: CASSSRGGAGYTF

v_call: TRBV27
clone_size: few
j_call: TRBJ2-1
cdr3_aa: CASSLNSDREGEQFF

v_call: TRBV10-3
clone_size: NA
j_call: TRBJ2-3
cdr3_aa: CAILPENTDTQYF

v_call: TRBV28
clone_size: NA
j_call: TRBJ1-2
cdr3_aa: CASSLLVSSGYTF

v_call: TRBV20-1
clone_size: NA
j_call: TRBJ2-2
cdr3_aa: CSASEGGGRTGELFF

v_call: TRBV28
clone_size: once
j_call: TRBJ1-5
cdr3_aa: CASTAGQPRNQPQHF

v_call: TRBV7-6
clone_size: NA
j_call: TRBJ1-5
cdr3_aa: CASSLAQVNQPQHF

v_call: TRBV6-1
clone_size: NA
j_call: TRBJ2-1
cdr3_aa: CASRYSGGTSYNEQFF

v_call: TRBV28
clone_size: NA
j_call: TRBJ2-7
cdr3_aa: CASSLQGGGSEQYF

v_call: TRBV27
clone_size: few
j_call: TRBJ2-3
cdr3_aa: CASSPYRGSRGWSSTDTQYF

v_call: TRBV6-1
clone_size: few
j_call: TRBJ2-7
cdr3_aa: CASSEVWDRTYEQYF

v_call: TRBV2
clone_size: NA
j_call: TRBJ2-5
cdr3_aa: CASSDGWGRMGETQYF

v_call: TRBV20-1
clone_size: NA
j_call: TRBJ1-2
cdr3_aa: CSAHSGAQWDYGYTF

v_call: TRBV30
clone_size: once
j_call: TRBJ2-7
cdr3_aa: CAWSVHGRGEQYF

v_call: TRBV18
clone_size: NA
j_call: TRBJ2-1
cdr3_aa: CASSPPGLAGGPGEQFF

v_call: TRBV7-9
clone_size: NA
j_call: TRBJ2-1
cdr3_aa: CASSFGNPGVEQFF

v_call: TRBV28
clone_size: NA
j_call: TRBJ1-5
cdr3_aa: CASSSSDQGSWRPQHF

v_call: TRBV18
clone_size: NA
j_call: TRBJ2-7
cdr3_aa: CASSPVVNGQGAYEQYF

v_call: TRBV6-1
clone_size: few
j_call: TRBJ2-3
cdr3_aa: CASSPSTDTQYF

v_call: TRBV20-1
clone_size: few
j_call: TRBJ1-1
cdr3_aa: CSARDPGVNTEAFF

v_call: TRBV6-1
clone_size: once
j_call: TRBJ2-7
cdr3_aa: CASSGQGHEQYF

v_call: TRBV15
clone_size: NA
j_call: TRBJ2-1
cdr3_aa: CATTSPARSSYNEQFF

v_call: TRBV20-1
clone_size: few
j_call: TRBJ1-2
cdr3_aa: CSARQSGQAFYGYIF

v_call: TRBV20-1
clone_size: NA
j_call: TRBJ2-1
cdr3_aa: CSARQVSYNEQFF